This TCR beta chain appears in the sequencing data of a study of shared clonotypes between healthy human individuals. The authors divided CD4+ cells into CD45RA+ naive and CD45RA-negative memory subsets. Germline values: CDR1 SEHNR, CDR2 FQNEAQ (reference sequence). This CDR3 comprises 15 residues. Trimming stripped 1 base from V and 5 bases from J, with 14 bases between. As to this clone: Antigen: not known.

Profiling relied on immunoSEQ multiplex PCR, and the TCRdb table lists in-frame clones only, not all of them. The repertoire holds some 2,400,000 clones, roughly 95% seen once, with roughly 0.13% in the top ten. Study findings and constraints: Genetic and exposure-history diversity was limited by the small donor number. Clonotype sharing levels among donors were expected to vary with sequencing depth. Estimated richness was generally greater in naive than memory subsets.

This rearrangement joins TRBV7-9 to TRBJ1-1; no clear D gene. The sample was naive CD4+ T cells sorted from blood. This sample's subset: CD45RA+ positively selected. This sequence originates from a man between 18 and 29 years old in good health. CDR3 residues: CASSLGAGSGTEAFF. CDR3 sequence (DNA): TGTGCCAGCAGCTTAGGGGCAGGATCGGGAACTGAAGCTTTCTTT.